This T cell receptor (beta chain) was retrieved from a study of identical twins. V was clipped by 6 bases and J by 6 bases; unmatched bases: 12. This CDR3 comprises 15 residues. Germline values: CDR1 MNHNS, CDR2 SASEGT. TCRdb reprocessed the 5' RACE reads via MiXCR and lists one record per CDR3 protein. The sample records about 520,000 distinct CDR3 sequences, around 20% being singletons. This same sample was also taken into another study, of T cells expressing NK-cell markers.

The sequenced sample was CD4+ T cells sorted from blood. The rearrangement joins TRBV6-1 to TRBJ2-5, with 8 bases matching TRBD2. This receptor was taken from a woman under 30 in good health. DNA for the CDR3: TGTGCCAGCAGGGAGACCTACGGGGGGGTGAAGACCCAGTACTTC. This gives the protein CASRETYGGVKTQYF.